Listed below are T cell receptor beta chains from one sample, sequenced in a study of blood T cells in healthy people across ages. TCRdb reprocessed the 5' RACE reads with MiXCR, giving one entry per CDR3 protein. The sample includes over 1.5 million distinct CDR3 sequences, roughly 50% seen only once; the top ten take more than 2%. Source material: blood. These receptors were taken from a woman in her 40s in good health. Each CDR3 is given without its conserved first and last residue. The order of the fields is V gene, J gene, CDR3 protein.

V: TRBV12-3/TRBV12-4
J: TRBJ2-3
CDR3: ASATSGGAWDTQY

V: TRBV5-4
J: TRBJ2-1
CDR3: ASSLMPSGPYNEQF

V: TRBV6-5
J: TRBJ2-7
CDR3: ASSSPRGKYEQY

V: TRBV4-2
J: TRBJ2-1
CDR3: ASSQWTSDYNEQF

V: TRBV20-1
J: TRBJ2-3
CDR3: SARPTSGFTDTQY

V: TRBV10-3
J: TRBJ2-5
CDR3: AIKGARGDLLSPY

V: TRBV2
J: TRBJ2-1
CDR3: ASRGRVAYNEQF

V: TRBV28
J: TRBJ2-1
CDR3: ASSLNPGLAGDNEQF

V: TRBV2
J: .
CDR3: ASTPGQSVETQY

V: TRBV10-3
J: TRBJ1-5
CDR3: AISVEGDNQPQH

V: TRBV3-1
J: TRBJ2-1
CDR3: ASSQNRGNNEQF

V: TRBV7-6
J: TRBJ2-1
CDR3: ASSLIHSGLPDEQF

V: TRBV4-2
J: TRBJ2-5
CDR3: ASSPGQGGRTQETQY

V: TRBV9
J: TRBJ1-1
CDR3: ASSPTGRVTEAF

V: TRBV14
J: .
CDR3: ASSRRRGGEQY

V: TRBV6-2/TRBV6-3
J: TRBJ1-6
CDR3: ASSLTGRNNSPLH

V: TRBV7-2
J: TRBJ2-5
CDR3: AGSLSSGKETQY

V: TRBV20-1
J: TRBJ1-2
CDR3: SAWEVGYT

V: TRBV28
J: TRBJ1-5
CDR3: ASSSPGNPNQPQH

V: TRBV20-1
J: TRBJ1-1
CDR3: SAYDKTANTEAF

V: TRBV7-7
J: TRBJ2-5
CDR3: ASSKTVYQETQY

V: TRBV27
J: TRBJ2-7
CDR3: ASSLRRGIPSSEQY

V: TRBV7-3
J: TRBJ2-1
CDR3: ASSLTGGTRVYNEQF

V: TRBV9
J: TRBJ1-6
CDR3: ASSVAQNNSPLH

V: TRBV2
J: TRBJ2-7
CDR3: ASREGLTSSYEQY

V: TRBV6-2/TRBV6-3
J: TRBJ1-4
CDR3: ASTERGEKLF

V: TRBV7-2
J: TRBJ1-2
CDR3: ASSADIHGYT

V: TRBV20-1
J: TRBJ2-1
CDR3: SANRGGDNEQF

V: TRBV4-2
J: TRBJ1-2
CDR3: ASRDRVCGYT

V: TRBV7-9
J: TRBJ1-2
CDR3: ASSPARKNYGYT

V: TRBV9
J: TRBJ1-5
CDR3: ASSVSGYQPQH

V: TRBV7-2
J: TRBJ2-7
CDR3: ASSLGPGVYEQY

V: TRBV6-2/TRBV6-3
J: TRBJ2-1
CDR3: ASSYSAFEQF

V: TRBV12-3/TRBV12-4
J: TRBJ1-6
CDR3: ASSRGGLSPLH

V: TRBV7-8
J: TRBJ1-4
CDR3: ASSLIVGNEKLF

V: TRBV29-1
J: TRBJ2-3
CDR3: SVVLAGGPSDTQY

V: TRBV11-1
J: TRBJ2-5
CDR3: ASSPSGGPSQETQY

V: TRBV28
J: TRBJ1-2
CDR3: ASGTGGVYGYT

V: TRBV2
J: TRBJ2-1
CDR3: ASKGGRNEQF

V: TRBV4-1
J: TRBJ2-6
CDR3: ASSQVGQLSSGANVLT

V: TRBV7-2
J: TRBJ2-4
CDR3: ASSLLEIGEQY

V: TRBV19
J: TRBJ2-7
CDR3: ASSRTAQGSYEQY

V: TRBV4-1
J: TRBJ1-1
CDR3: ASSQDRLTDEVF

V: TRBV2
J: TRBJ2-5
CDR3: ASRRRQADQETQY

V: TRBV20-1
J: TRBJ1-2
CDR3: SAREWGTGQGT

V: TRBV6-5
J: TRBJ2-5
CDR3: ASYSSQGKGTQY

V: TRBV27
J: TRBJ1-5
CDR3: ASSLREPVGQPQH

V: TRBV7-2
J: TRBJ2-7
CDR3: ASTPDRTHSYEQY

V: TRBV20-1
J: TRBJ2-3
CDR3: SASSGQDPSDTQY

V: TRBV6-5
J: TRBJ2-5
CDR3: ASSWGGGVETQY

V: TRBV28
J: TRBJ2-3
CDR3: ASRVAPDTQY

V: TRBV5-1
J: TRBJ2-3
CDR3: ASSFPLAGGPSDTQY

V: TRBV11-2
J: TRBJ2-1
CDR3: ASSFQQGTSYNEQF

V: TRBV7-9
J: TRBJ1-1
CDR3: ASTFGEQVNTEAF

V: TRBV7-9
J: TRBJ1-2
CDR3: ASSLAPQTNYGYT

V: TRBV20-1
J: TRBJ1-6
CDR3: SARSDGGFSPLH

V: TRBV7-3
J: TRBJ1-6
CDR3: ASSSRAGTGPSSLH

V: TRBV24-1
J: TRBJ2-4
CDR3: ATSDGTSGETRAKNIQY